A single sample gave rise to the 8 T cell receptor beta chains below, sequenced in a study of blood T cell repertoires in COVID-19. Sequenced by immunoSEQ multiplex PCR; TCRdb stores in-frame clones only, minus some. The sample includes about 180,000 clones, more than 70% of them seen just once. The specimen was peripheral blood. The receptors derive from a person between 70 and 80 years old with COVID-19, enrolled during active disease.

This clone has just one count. The V call is TRBV7-9, the J call TRBJ2-7; 10 nucleotides line up with TRBD2. V trimming: 3 bases; J trimming: 2 bases; junction bases outside the gene matches: 10. The germline V gene encodes CDR1 SEHNR and CDR2 FQNEAQ (reference sequence). The CDR3 spans 17 residues. This CDR3 is CASSFASLAGEPYEQYF. The CDR3 coding sequence is TGTGCCAGCAGCTTCGCCTCTCTAGCGGGAGAACCCTACGAGCAGTACTTC.

V and J are TRBV19 and TRBJ1-2, with D possibly TRBD1 on 5 matching bases. Germline V gives CDR1 LNHDA, CDR2 SQIVND (reference sequence). V was clipped by 2 bases and J by 0 bases, with 22 bases between them. The CDR3 has 19 amino acids. The CDR3 loop reads CASSIMPGRTLLANYGYTF. DNA of the CDR3: TGTGCCAGTAGTATAATGCCCGGACGGACACTATTAGCTAACTATGGCTACACCTTC.

The chain links TRBV4-2 to TRBJ1-4; 7 bases agree with TRBD1. CDR3 length: 15 residues. Germline values: CDR1 LGHNA, CDR2 YNFKEQ. V lost 5 bases and J lost 10; bases outside the gene matches: 13. The CDR3 sequence: CASSSIGTAGGKLFF. CDR3 coding DNA: TGTGCCAGCAGCAGCATAGGGACAGCCGGGGGAAAACTGTTTTTT.

This chain links TRBV6-6 with TRBJ1-1; weak D call: TRBD1 (5 bases). The V gene lost 4 bases and the J gene lost 1 base, with 13 bases spanning the gap. Germline V CDR1 and CDR2: MNHNY, SVGAGI (reference sequence). The CDR3 loop spans 15 amino acids. DNA of the CDR3: TGTGCCAGCAGTTCCAACCCCGACAGGAACACTGAAGCTTTCTTT. Amino acid sequence: CASSSNPDRNTEAFF.

The chain couples TRBV24-1 to TRBJ2-3; tentative D call: TRBD2 (6 bases). The CDR3 has 16 amino acids. The V end lost 3 bases, the J end lost 6 bases, and 18 bases lay between the germline ends. The germline V gene encodes CDR1 KGHDR and CDR2 SFDVKD. The CDR3 loop reads CATSDGGAGKADTQYF. The CDR3 coding sequence is TGTGCCACCAGTGATGGAGGGGCGGGAAAGGCGGATACGCAGTATTTT.

A single count supports this clone. The V call is TRBV5-4, the J call TRBJ2-5, with 7 bases matching TRBD2. The CDR3 has 14 residues. Germline-derived CDR1 and CDR2 are SGHNT and YYREEE (reference sequence). The junction had 7 bases not matched to a gene; V was cut back by 4 bases and J by 4 bases. CDR3 bases: TGTGCCAGCAGCCTAAAGCGGGAATCAGAGACCCAGTACTTC. Its protein product is CASSLKRESETQYF.

The gene calls are TRBV7-3 and TRBJ2-7, with D hard to call. Trimming left V 5 bases short and J 3 bases short, with 11 bases between. The germline V gene encodes CDR1 SGHTA and CDR2 FQGTGA. This CDR3 spans 13 amino acids. Here the CDR3 reads CASSLSPVYEQYF. The DNA for the CDR3 is TGTGCCAGCAGCCTTTCTCCAGTCTACGAGCAGTACTTC. Full variable domain (rest looked up from reference TRBV7-3 and TRBJ2-7): GAGVSQTPSNKVTEKGKYVELRCDPISGHTALYWYRQSLGQGPEFLIYFQGTGAADDSGLPNDRFFAVRPEGSVSTLKIQRTERGDSAVYLCASSLSPVYEQYFGPGTRLTVT.

This chain connects TRBV4-3 to TRBJ2-7; 11 bases match TRBD2. CDR3 size: 18 residues. Per the germline V gene, CDR1 is LGHNA and CDR2 is YSLEER. V lost 4 bases to trimming and J lost 4 bases; unmatched junction nucleotides: 15. The DNA of the CDR3 is TGCGCCAGCAGCCCCCAAACACTAGCGGGAGTGGGGGGATACGAGCAGTACTTC. This gives the protein CASSPQTLAGVGGYEQYF.